The 26 T cell receptor beta chains given below trace back to one sample, sequenced in a study of T-cell memory formation after mild COVID-19. TCRdb reprocessed the 5' RACE reads via MiXCR and lists one record per CDR3 protein. The sample carries 280,000 or so distinct CDR3 sequences, roughly 8.2% recorded once. The sample comprised PBMCs or a T cell subset sorted from them (not recorded which). These receptors all stem from a man between 18 and 29 years old who had mild COVID-19 (a few samples of this study predate the infection). Cell type and time point are not known.

The CDR3 sequence: CASSPQDSRKTQYF. For the CDR3, the DNA is TGCGCCAGCAGCCCCCAAGACAGTCGAAAGACCCAGTACTTC. The gene calls are TRBV5-1 and TRBJ2-5, with D possibly being TRBD1 (5 bases). The V gene lost 4 bases and the J gene lost 6 bases, with 16 bases spanning the gap. CDR1 SGHRS and CDR2 YFSETQ come from the germline V gene. There are 14 residues in the CDR3.

The chain carries TRBV4-1 and TRBJ1-2, with D tentatively TRBD1 (5 bases). V shed 0 bases and J shed 3 bases, with 11 bases lying between them. This CDR3 has 15 amino acids. Germline V gene sequence: CDR1 MGHRA, CDR2 YSYEKL. CDR3 loop: CASSQDPGRDYGYTF. Here the CDR3 DNA reads TGCGCCAGCAGCCAAGATCCGGGCAGGGACTATGGCTACACCTTC.

The V and J genes are TRBV3-2 and TRBJ1-1; the DNA was not compared with TRBD1, the D call given in the table. TRBV3-2 is shown as a pseudogene. CDR3 length: 15 residues. In nucleotides, the CDR3 is TGTGCCAGCAGACAACGACAGGGGGAGAACACTGAAGCTTTCTTT. Translation: CASRQRQGENTEAFF.

CDR3 in DNA: TGCGCCAGCAGCCAACTCCCGGATGCGGGCGGCGGCTACACCTTC. As protein: CASSQLPDAGGGYTF. This chain links TRBV4-1 with TRBJ1-2; D uncertain. Germline V gives CDR1 MGHRA, CDR2 YSYEKL. The CDR3 spans 15 residues. V was trimmed by 2 bases and J by 8 bases, leaving 18 bases between them.

The sample holds a few counts of this clonotype. The chain recombines TRBV18 with TRBJ2-3; 7 bases map to TRBD1. Germline CDR1 is KGHSH and CDR2 is LQKENI. CDR3 length equals 16 residues. V shed 2 bases, J shed 4 bases, and the junction held 9 bases outside the gene matches. The CDR3 is CASSPWTGSAPDTQYF. The CDR3 nucleotides read TGTGCCAGCTCACCATGGACAGGTTCCGCGCCAGATACGCAGTATTTT.

The gene calls are TRBV18 and TRBJ1-5, with TRBD1 matching 10 bases. There are 14 residues in the CDR3. The V gene end was trimmed by 3 bases and the J gene end by 7 bases; junction bases not matched to a gene: 3. Germline V gene sequence: CDR1 KGHSH, CDR2 LQKENI. The CDR3 sequence is CASSPGTGEQPQHF. The CDR3 DNA sequence: TGTGCCAGCTCACCCGGGACAGGGGAGCAGCCCCAGCATTTT.

This clonotype was found many times. The chain recombines TRBV6-2 or TRBV6-3 with TRBJ1-1; D gene ambiguous. Germline V lookup: CDR1 MNHEY, CDR2 SVGEGT. Between the trimmed V and J ends, which lost 6 bases and 1 base, there was a span of 6 bases. There are 12 residues in the CDR3. CDR3 nucleotides: TGTGCCAGCAGCTTGCGGAACACTGAAGCTTTCTTT. Translation gives CASSLRNTEAFF.

V is TRBV12-3 or TRBV12-4 and J is TRBJ2-3; D not resolved. There are 12 residues in the CDR3. V was clipped by 4 bases and J by 5 bases, with 7 bases between them. The CDR3 reads CASSSTVDTQYF. CDR3 bases: TGTGCCAGCAGTTCGACGGTAGATACGCAGTATTTT.

The table lists this clonotype with a few counts. This chain links TRBV5-1 with TRBJ1-1, with D unresolved. The length of the CDR3 is 13 residues. Germline V CDR1 and CDR2: SGHRS, YFSETQ. Trimming left V 2 bases short and J 3 bases short, with 8 bases between. The CDR3, as DNA: TGCGCCAGCAGCTTTACAAGGGACACTGAAGCTTTCTTT. It yields the protein CASSFTRDTEAFF. The whole variable domain, filled in from reference TRBV5-1 and TRBJ1-1, reads KAGVTQTPRYLIKTRGQQVTLSCSPISGHRSVSWYQQTPGQGLQFLFEYFSETQRNKGNFPGRFSGRQFSNSRSEMNVSTLELGDSALYLCASSFTRDTEAFFGQGTRLTVV.

The V and J genes are TRBV20-1 and TRBJ1-2; 8 positions match TRBD1. CDR3 length equals 13 residues. Germline trimming cut 4 bases from V and 3 bases from J; bases unmatched to any gene: 4. Per the germline V gene, CDR1 is DFQATT and CDR2 is SNEGSKA (reference sequence). CDR3 loop: CSATTGEDYGYTF. In DNA form, the CDR3 reads TGCAGTGCTACGACAGGGGAAGACTATGGCTACACCTTC.

This clonotype was picked up a small number of times. The genes are TRBV7-2 and TRBJ2-3; 8 positions agree with TRBD1. This CDR3 comprises 15 residues. J lost 2 bases, V lost 5 bases, and 6 bases had no gene match. Looked up from germline, CDR1 is SGHTA and CDR2 is FQGNSA. The chain's CDR3 is CASSERQGYTDTQYF. CDR3 bases: TGTGCCAGCAGCGAGCGACAGGGGTACACAGATACGCAGTATTTT.

This sequence joins TRBV11-2 and TRBJ2-6; 8 nucleotides align to TRBD1. The germline V gene encodes CDR1 SGHAT and CDR2 FQNNGV. Trimming removed 5 bases from V and 0 bases from J; junction bases left unmatched: 3. The CDR3 runs 16 residues. CDR3 residues: CASSRTGFSGANVLTF. The CDR3 bases are TGTGCCAGCAGCCGGACAGGGTTCTCTGGGGCCAACGTCCTGACTTTC.

This clonotype was observed a few times. In DNA, the CDR3 is TGCGCCAGCAGCCTAGACAGGGGATTCAATCAGCCCCAGCATTTT. Translating it yields CASSLDRGFNQPQHF. The V call is TRBV4-1, the J call TRBJ1-5; 8 bases map to TRBD1. CDR1 MGHRA and CDR2 YSYEKL come from the germline V gene. V dropped 4 bases and J dropped 3; count of bases not matched to a gene: 5. There are 15 residues in the CDR3.

This clonotype was seen repeatedly, ten times or more. V and J are TRBV5-1 and TRBJ2-7; D gene uncertain. The germline gives CDR1 SGHRS, CDR2 YFSETQ. The CDR3 is 14 amino acids. V dropped 0 bases and J dropped 3 bases, with 10 bases sitting between them. CDR3 nucleotide sequence: TGCGCCAGCAGCTTGGACCACGGTAACTACGAGCAGTACTTC. It is translated as CASSLDHGNYEQYF. Drawing the rest from reference TRBV5-1 and TRBJ2-7, the complete variable domain is KAGVTQTPRYLIKTRGQQVTLSCSPISGHRSVSWYQQTPGQGLQFLFEYFSETQRNKGNFPGRFSGRQFSNSRSEMNVSTLELGDSALYLCASSLDHGNYEQYFGPGTRLTVT.

The gene calls are TRBV28 and TRBJ2-7; TRBD1 agrees at 9 bases. This CDR3 region has 18 residues. V was pared by 5 bases and J by 3 bases, with 17 bases of the junction left unmatched. The germline gives CDR1 MDHEN, CDR2 SYDVKM. Here the CDR3 reads CASSPGTGYGPPNYEQYV. DNA for the CDR3: TGTGCCAGCAGTCCCGGGACAGGGTACGGTCCACCTAACTACGAGCAGTACGTC.

This clonotype has at least ten counts. J is TRBJ1-1 and V is TRBV9, with 8 bases matching TRBD1. Germline CDR1 and CDR2: SGDLS and YYNGEE. The CDR3 length is 14 residues. V was pared by 0 bases and J by 3 bases, with 1 base of the junction left unmatched. This chain's CDR3 is CASSVVDRDTEAFF. CDR3 DNA: TGTGCCAGCAGCGTAGTGGACAGGGACACTGAAGCTTTCTTT. Full variable domain (missing parts from reference TRBV9 and TRBJ1-1): DSGVTQTPKHLITATGQRVTLRCSPRSGDLSVYWYQQSLDQGLQFLIQYYNGEERAKGNILERFSAQQFPDLHSELNLSSLELGDSALYFCASSVVDRDTEAFFGQGTRLTVV.

This rearrangement joins TRBV7-2 to TRBJ2-3; 12 positions match TRBD1. Germline CDR1 and CDR2: SGHTA and FQGNSA. The CDR3 is made up of 14 amino acids. With V trimmed by 6 bases and J by 6 bases, 4 bases remained unmatched. This CDR3 reads CASRGQGAADTQYF. CDR3 coding DNA: TGTGCCAGCAGGGGACAGGGGGCAGCGGATACGCAGTATTTT. Drawing the rest from reference TRBV7-2 and TRBJ2-3, the complete variable domain is GAGVSQSPSNKVTEKGKDVELRCDPISGHTALYWYRQSLGQGLEFLIYFQGNSAPDKSGLPSDRFSAERTGGSVSTLTIQRTQQEDSAVYLCASRGQGAADTQYFGPGTRLTVL.

This clonotype was seen more than once but under ten times. The chain is built from TRBV4-3 and TRBJ1-2, with no clear D. CDR1 is LGHNA, CDR2 YSLEER, per germline. CDR3 length: 11 amino acids. Trimming took 1 base from V and 8 from J, leaving 5 bases between them. The CDR3 here is CASSQASGYTF. The CDR3 coding sequence is TGCGCCAGCAGCCAAGCTTCCGGCTACACCTTC.

This chain connects TRBV20-1 to TRBJ1-2; D uncertain. The CDR3 totals 13 residues. Trimming removed 2 bases from V and 5 bases from J, with 12 bases in between. The germline V gene has CDR1 DFQATT and CDR2 SNEGSKA (reference sequence). CDR3 protein: CSARPPRRYGYTF. CDR3 sequence (DNA): TGCAGTGCTAGACCTCCCCGACGGTATGGCTACACCTTC.

In this sample, this clonotype turned up a few times. V is TRBV12-3 or TRBV12-4 and J is TRBJ1-3, with a tentative D call TRBD1 (5 bases). The CDR3 length is 14 residues. With 7 bases removed from V and 8 bases from J, the gap between germline ends came to 18 bases. CDR3 nucleotide sequence: TGTGCCAGCACCTCGGGACTCCCTTTAGACACCATATATTTT. Translation gives CASTSGLPLDTIYF.

This clonotype was seen more than once but under ten times. The genes are TRBV5-1 and TRBJ2-7, with TRBD2 matching 7 bases. V shed 4 bases and J 6 bases; nucleotides not matched to a gene: 13. The CDR3 runs to 15 residues. Per germline, CDR1 SGHRS and CDR2 YFSETQ. The CDR3 nucleotides are TGCGCCAGCAGCGAGGGGACCCCTGGGGAGGGCGAGCAGTACTTC. Translating it yields CASSEGTPGEGEQYF. The full variable domain, its missing parts supplied by reference TRBV5-1 and TRBJ2-7, is KAGVTQTPRYLIKTRGQQVTLSCSPISGHRSVSWYQQTPGQGLQFLFEYFSETQRNKGNFPGRFSGRQFSNSRSEMNVSTLELGDSALYLCASSEGTPGEGEQYFGPGTRLTVT.

On this clonotype itself: One end of the junction is discordant with germline, which a read error may explain. The chain couples TRBV10-3 to TRBJ2-3; TRBD2 agrees at 7 bases. Germline values: CDR1 ENHRY, CDR2 SYGVKD. The CDR3 has 13 residues. The CDR3 nucleotides are TGTGCCATCCGAGGACTAGGGCCCGATACGCGGTATTTT. Protein: CAIRGLGPDTRYF.

This clonotype was seen only a few times. This chain links TRBV15 with TRBJ2-7, with a weak D call TRBD1 (6 bases). The ends were cut back, 3 bases at V and 6 bases at J, with 15 bases in the middle. The germline V gene encodes CDR1 LNHNV and CDR2 YYDKDF (reference sequence). CDR3 size: 14 residues. The DNA for the CDR3 is TGTGCCACCAGCAGTAGACCCGCAGGGGTCGAGCAGTACGTC. This translates into CATSSRPAGVEQYV.

This clonotype has at least ten counts. The chain uses TRBV5-8 and TRBJ1-5; no clear D. This CDR3 has 15 amino acids. From germline, CDR1 is SGHTS and CDR2 YDEGEE. V lost 4 bases and J lost 6, with 17 bases in between. CDR3 sequence reads: CASSQRIWGVQPQHF. In DNA, the CDR3 is TGTGCCAGCAGCCAGCGTATTTGGGGAGTTCAGCCCCAGCATTTT.

The chain has TRBV20-1 and TRBJ2-3, with 9 positions matching TRBD2. J was trimmed by 6 bases and V by 3 bases; bases with no gene match: 10. Germline V gene lookup returns CDR1 DFQATT and CDR2 SNEGSKA (reference sequence). This CDR3 has 15 amino acids. In DNA, the CDR3 is TGCAGTGCTAGCCGACTAGCGGTTACCCAGGATACGCAGTATTTT. Its protein is CSASRLAVTQDTQYF.

This clonotype was seen more than once but under ten times. The chain recombines TRBV6-5 with TRBJ1-1; TRBD1 is a possible D gene (5 bases). The CDR3 length is 12 residues. Trimming stripped 6 bases from V and 7 bases from J, with 12 bases between. Germline V gene data show CDR1 as MNHEY and CDR2 as SVGAGI. As DNA, the CDR3 is TGTGCCAGCAGACACCAGGGCGGTGAAGCTTTCTTT. Amino acids: CASRHQGGEAFF.